This is a list of T cell receptor beta chains from one sample in a study of somatic reversion in DOCK8 deficiency. TCRdb re-called the multiplex PCR reads with MiXCR, one entry per CDR3 protein. This sample has several thousand distinct CDR3 sequences, with around 25% found just once. Sequencing was done on a sample of peripheral blood. Receptors were obtained from a human donor in good health. Both conserved end residues are part of each CDR3. The D gene is left open where the match is weak. For some rows the clone size is stated as once, few or many, or as a class when expanded; others skip it.

clone size	V gene	J gene	D gene	CDR3 protein	CDR3 DNA
NA	TRBV5-1	TRBJ1-2	TRBD1	CASSLGDRLGYTF	TGCGCCAGCAGCTTGGGGGACAGGCTTGGCTACACCTTC
medium-sized	TRBV11-3	TRBJ2-7	NA	CASRNRDFFRYEQYF	TGTGCCAGCAGGAACCGGGACTTCTTTCGTTACGAGCAGTACTTC
NA	TRBV7-6	TRBJ2-7	TRBD1	CASSLAGTGGYEQYF	TGTGCCAGCAGCTTAGCCGGGACAGGGGGCTACGAGCAGTACTTC
large	TRBV30	TRBJ1-1	NA	CAWNPWTDLNTEAFF	TGTGCCTGGAACCCTTGGACGGACCTGAACACTGAAGCTTTCTTT
NA	TRBV6-1	TRBJ1-1	TRBD1	CASSEGWDRPGAFF	TGTGCCAGCAGTGAAGGATGGGACAGACCGGGAGCTTTCTTT
large	TRBV11-2	TRBJ1-4	NA	CASSFGWFGEKLFF	TGTGCCAGCAGCTTTGGGTGGTTCGGTGAAAAACTGTTTTTT
medium-sized	TRBV4-2	TRBJ1-5	NA	CASSQGDGNQPQHF	TGTGCCAGCAGCCAAGGAGACGGCAATCAGCCCCAGCATTTT
NA	TRBV9	TRBJ1-6	NA	CASSVEGSTGSPLHF	TGTGCCAGCAGCGTAGAGGGCAGCACGGGTTCACCCCTCCACTTT
few	TRBV2	TRBJ1-1	NA	CASCGRNTEAFF	TGTGCCAGCTGTGGCAGAAACACTGAAGCTTTCTTT
few	TRBV2	TRBJ1-5	NA	CASSLPGGPHQPQHF	TGTGCCAGCAGCCTCCCGGGGGGGCCACACCAGCCCCAGCATTTT
few	TRBV3-1	TRBJ1-2	NA	CASSQVQGSGGYTF	TGTGCCAGCAGCCAAGTTCAGGGGTCTGGTGGCTACACCTTC
medium-sized	TRBV10-3	TRBJ1-4	TRBD1	CAISEREVSTGGYNEKLFF	TGTGCCATCAGTGAGCGTGAAGTTTCGACAGGGGGATATAATGAAAAACTGTTTTTT
NA	TRBV4-1	TRBJ1-2	NA	CASSHTDRVDYGYTF	TGCGCCAGCAGCCACACTGACCGGGTTGACTATGGCTACACCTTC
few	TRBV3-1	TRBJ2-7	NA	CASSQMSSVEQYF	TGTGCCAGCAGCCAAATGTCATCGGTCGAGCAGTACTTC
NA	TRBV3-1	TRBJ1-1	TRBD1	CASSLGQVSEAFF	TGTGCCAGCAGCCTCGGACAGGTTAGTGAAGCTTTCTTT
NA	TRBV28	TRBJ1-2	TRBD1	CASRPGQGGGYTF	TGTGCCAGCAGACCGGGACAGGGAGGTGGCTACACCTTC
NA	TRBV6-4	TRBJ2-1	TRBD2	CASSGGGDHNEQFF	TGTGCCAGCAGTGGTGGGGGGGATCACAATGAGCAGTTCTTC
medium-sized	TRBV7-9	TRBJ1-4	NA	CASTIPGFREKLFF	TGTGCCAGCACCATTCCGGGTTTTCGCGAAAAACTGTTTTTT
medium-sized	TRBV30	TRBJ2-1	TRBD1	CAWSRTWDSSYNEQFF	TGTGCCTGGAGTCGTACATGGGACAGCTCCTACAATGAGCAGTTCTTC
medium-sized	TRBV6-6	TRBJ1-1	NA	CASSYSASPGMNTEAFF	TGTGCCAGCAGTTACTCGGCCAGCCCGGGCATGAACACTGAAGCTTTCTTT
NA	TRBV12-3/TRBV12-4	TRBJ1-2	NA	CASRDNRDPYGYTF	TGTGCCAGCAGGGATAACAGGGATCCTTATGGCTACACCTTC
NA	TRBV4-1	TRBJ2-6	NA	CASSRVLRTQGVFGANVLTF	TGCGCCAGCAGCCGAGTTCTCCGGACACAGGGTGTCTTTGGGGCCAACGTCCTGACTTTC
NA	TRBV6-4	TRBJ2-1	TRBD2	CASSNSSGGANEQFF	TGTGCCAGCAGTAATTCTAGCGGGGGGGCCAATGAGCAGTTCTTC
medium-sized	TRBV11-1	TRBJ1-6	NA	CASSLAGTGKEPLHF	TGTGCCAGCAGCTTAGCCGGGACGGGCAAGGAACCCCTCCACTTT
medium-sized	TRBV30	TRBJ1-5	TRBD1	CAWSRIYRGGPNQPQHF	TGTGCCTGGAGTAGAATATACAGGGGAGGACCTAATCAGCCCCAGCATTTT
NA	TRBV20-1	TRBJ1-1	TRBD1	CSARPWGQGTGEAFF	TGCAGTGCTAGACCGTGGGGACAGGGAACAGGTGAAGCTTTCTTT
NA	TRBV7-9	TRBJ2-7	NA	CASTPRGTAFGEQYF	TGTGCCAGCACCCCCCGGGGGACCGCGTTTGGAGAGCAGTACTTC
NA	TRBV13	TRBJ1-2	NA	CASSLRVGDNYGYTF	TGTGCCAGCAGCTTAAGGGTAGGAGACAACTATGGCTACACCTTC
few	TRBV19	TRBJ2-7	NA	CASSVTSGTYEQYF	TGTGCCAGTAGTGTGACATCTGGCACCTACGAGCAGTACTTC
medium-sized	TRBV30	TRBJ1-5	NA	CAWSVGGRGPQHF	TGTGCCTGGAGTGTAGGGGGGCGCGGGCCCCAGCATTTT
NA	TRBV5-6	TRBJ2-1	NA	CASSPLMWANRKQFF	TGTGCCAGCAGCCCCTTAATGTGGGCTAACAGAAAGCAGTTCTTC
NA	TRBV3-1	TRBJ2-6	NA	CASSQERRTLYNVLTF	TGTGCCAGCAGCCAAGAGAGGCGGACTCTTTACAACGTCCTGACTTTC
NA	TRBV20-1	TRBJ1-5	NA	CSANQVHRANQPQHF	TGCAGTGCCAATCAGGTTCACAGGGCGAATCAGCCCCAGCATTTT
medium-sized	TRBV11-2	TRBJ1-1	NA	CASSLGRGRGEAFF	TGTGCCAGCAGCTTAGGGCGGGGGAGGGGTGAAGCTTTCTTT
medium-sized	TRBV12-3/TRBV12-4	TRBJ1-5	NA	CASSPALNQPQHF	TGTGCCAGCAGTCCCGCACTAAATCAGCCCCAGCATTTT
NA	TRBV9	TRBJ2-7	NA	CASSPRMYKDLRLIDEQYF	TGTGCCAGCAGCCCCCGTATGTATAAGGACCTACGACTCATCGACGAGCAGTACTTC
few	TRBV6-6	TRBJ1-1	NA	CASSYERNTEAFF	TGTGCCAGCAGTTACGAGCGGAACACTGAAGCTTTCTTT